Shown below are 14 T cell receptor beta chains from a single sample sequenced in a study of blood T cell repertoires in COVID-19. Libraries were prepared by immunoSEQ multiplex PCR; TCRdb keeps only in-frame clonotypes and omits some of them. The profile shows about 190,000 clones, around 90% of them singletons. The sequenced sample was peripheral blood. These receptors came from a human donor in a cohort sampled during active COVID-19.

The CDR3 loop reads CAWNGGGELFF. The DNA of the CDR3 is TGTGCCTGGAATGGCGGCGGGGAGCTGTTTTTT. The chain links TRBV30 to TRBJ2-2; D is ambiguous. Trimming removed 4 bases at V and 7 bases at J, with 7 bases between. In germline, CDR1 is GTSNPN, CDR2 SVGIG (reference sequence). The CDR3 sequence is 11 residues long.

The chain recombines TRBV3-1 (or the pseudogene TRBV3-2) with TRBJ1-2, with unresolved D. The CDR3 covers 14 residues. With 2 bases removed from V and 4 bases from J, the gap between germline ends came to 11 bases. Germline V CDR1 and CDR2: LGHDT, YNNKEL (reference sequence). For the CDR3, the DNA is TGTGCCAGCAGCCAACCCGGGATCCCCTATGGCTACACCTTC. Translation gives CASSQPGIPYGYTF.

The chain links TRBV18 to TRBJ2-2, with 8 bases lining up with TRBD1. V trimming: 8 bases; J trimming: 6 bases; junction bases outside the gene matches: 5. This CDR3 has 13 residues. The germline CDR1 and CDR2 sequences are KGHSH and LQKENI. This CDR3 reads CASATGEAGELFF. CDR3 DNA: TGTGCCAGCGCGACAGGGGAGGCCGGGGAGCTGTTTTTT.

This sequence joins TRBV7-6 and TRBJ1-5, with 9 bases matching TRBD1. There are 15 residues in the CDR3. V shed 8 bases and J 3 bases; nucleotides not matched to a gene: 8. Per germline, CDR1 SGHVS and CDR2 FNYEAQ. The DNA for the CDR3 is TGTGCCAGCGGAGCCGGGACAGGGATCAATCAGCCCCAGCATTTT. Amino acids: CASGAGTGINQPQHF.

For this clone: The germline gene is not matched at one end of the junction; a read error may be the cause. V usage is TRBV7-2 and J usage is TRBJ2-5, with 11 bases fitting TRBD1. Germline V gene lookup returns CDR1 SGHTA and CDR2 FQGNSA. The CDR3 totals 15 residues. The CDR3 sequence: CASTLGTGGTETQYF. The CDR3 region has the DNA TGTGCCAGCACCTTAGGGACAGGGGGGACGGAGACCCAGTACTTC.

This clone has a single count. J is TRBJ2-3 and V is TRBV6-5; possibly TRBD1 for D (7 bases). V was clipped by 6 bases and J by 4 bases, with 17 bases between them. Germline V lookup: CDR1 MNHEY, CDR2 SVGAGI. CDR3 size: 15 residues. The CDR3 loop is CASRGGQSEADTQYF. In nucleotides, the CDR3 is TGTGCCAGCAGGGGGGGACAGAGTGAGGCAGATACGCAGTATTTT.

The table lists this clone with a few counts. V usage is TRBV6-5 and J usage is TRBJ1-5; TRBD1 might be the D (5 bases). Germline CDR1 reads MNHEY; CDR2 reads SVGAGI. The CDR3 is 15 residues long. Trimming removed 8 bases at V and 6 bases at J, with 20 bases between. The chain's CDR3 is CASDWRGMDGQPQHF. DNA of the CDR3: TGTGCCAGCGACTGGAGGGGAATGGATGGTCAGCCCCAGCATTTT.

A note on this clone: The same CDR3 can be traced to other DNA sequences in this sample. The rearrangement joins TRBV20-1 to TRBJ2-7; D remains unclear. The CDR3 spans 11 residues. V gave up 3 bases and J gave up 5 bases, with 8 bases separating them. Germline CDR1 and CDR2: DFQATT and SNEGSKA (reference sequence). CDR3 in DNA: TGCAGTGCTAGCTCAGGCCACGAGCAGTACTTC. Its protein is CSASSGHEQYF.

V gene TRBV5-1 combines with J gene TRBJ2-5; 10 nucleotides agree with TRBD1. J gave up 3 bases and V 2 bases, and 1 base lay outside the gene matches. Germline V CDR1 and CDR2: SGHRS, YFSETQ. The CDR3 has 14 residues. The CDR3, as DNA: TGCGCCAGCAGCTTCGGGACAGGGGAAGAGACCCAGTACTTC. The encoded protein is CASSFGTGEETQYF.

The rearrangement links TRBV27 to TRBJ2-5; 8 nucleotides match TRBD1. This CDR3 has 13 residues. The ends lost 4 bases at V and 5 bases at J; junction bases unmatched: 3. In germline, CDR1 is MNHEY, CDR2 SMNVEV (reference sequence). CDR3 protein: CASSSHRGETQYF. The CDR3 coding sequence is TGTGCCAGCAGTTCCCACAGGGGGGAGACCCAGTACTTC.

V and J are TRBV7-2 and TRBJ2-7; TRBD1 matches at 8 bases. V lost 0 bases and J lost 2; bases outside the gene matches: 6. CDR3 length: 16 residues. The V gene's germline CDR1 is SGHTA and CDR2 FQGNSA. The CDR3 DNA is TGTGCCAGCAGCTTAGCGGGCCAGGGGGCGACCTACGAGCAGTACTTC. Its protein is CASSLAGQGATYEQYF.

V gene TRBV11-2 combines with J gene TRBJ2-1, with TRBD2 matching over 10 bases. CDR3 length: 15 residues. Germline CDR1 SGHAT, CDR2 FQNNGV. Unmatched junction bases numbered 10, after V lost 4 bases and J lost 10 bases. The CDR3 nucleotides are TGTGCCAGCAGCTACCCGGGACTAGCGCCGAACGAGCAGTTCTTC. It codes for CASSYPGLAPNEQFF.

This chain joins TRBV7-8 and TRBJ2-2; 7 bases line up with TRBD2. The V and J ends lost 4 bases and 2 bases, in that order; junction bases with no gene match: 7. The CDR3 extends over 16 amino acids. CDR1 SGHVS and CDR2 FQNEAQ come from the germline V gene. CDR3 nucleotide sequence: TGTGCCAGCAGCTCATTGGGGGGGTCCAACACCGGGGAGCTGTTTTTT. The encoded protein is CASSSLGGSNTGELFF. Full variable domain (outside the CDR3, taken from reference TRBV7-8 and TRBJ2-2): GAGVSQSPRYKVAKRGQDVALRCDPISGHVSLFWYQQALGQGPEFLTYFQNEAQLDKSGLPSDRFFAERPEGSVSTLKIQRTQQEDSAVYLCASSSLGGSNTGELFFGEGSRLTVL.

This chain uses TRBV11-2 with TRBJ1-4; no firm D call. Deletions cut 6 bases from V and 3 bases from J, with 8 bases between. This CDR3 has 13 residues. From germline, CDR1 is SGHAT and CDR2 FQNNGV. DNA of the CDR3: TGTGCCAGCAGTCGCGGGGCTAATGAAAAACTGTTTTTT. Translating gives CASSRGANEKLFF.